The 22 T cell receptor beta chains in this list originate from one sample, sequenced in a study of vaccination effects on CD4 cells after COVID-19. Sequenced by immunoSEQ multiplex PCR; TCRdb stores in-frame clones only, minus some. Of 50,000 to 75,000 clones listed, roughly 80% are singletons. Researchers isolated CD4+ T cells once about 11 days of culture had elapsed. For these TCRs, the target antigens are not known. The sample was CD4+ T cells from PBMCs cultured without peptide, taken before COVID-19 vaccination. These receptors all come from a human donor who received a COVID-19 vaccine.

The chain uses TRBV6-5 and TRBJ2-5; D is ambiguous. CDR3 length: 14 residues. Trimming left V 4 bases short and J 3 bases short, with 12 bases between. CDR1 is MNHEY and CDR2 is SVGAGI in the germline V gene. The chain's CDR3 is CASSSDPRKETQYF. In DNA, the CDR3 is TGTGCCAGCAGTTCAGACCCTAGAAAAGAGACCCAGTACTTC.

This chain uses TRBV25-1 with TRBJ2-5, with a possible D match to TRBD2 (6 bases). The CDR3 totals 13 residues. Trimming removed 3 bases at V and 5 bases at J, with 10 bases between. Germline V gene data show CDR1 as MGHDK and CDR2 as SYGVNS. The CDR3 loop is CASSEPGRETQYF. The CDR3 coding sequence is TGTGCCAGCAGTGAGCCAGGGAGGGAGACCCAGTACTTC.

The genes are TRBV28 and TRBJ1-1, with D perhaps matching TRBD1 (5 bases). The ends were cut back, 6 bases at V and 6 bases at J, with 23 bases in the middle. CDR3 size: 16 residues. Germline V gene data show CDR1 as MDHEN and CDR2 as SYDVKM. The DNA of the CDR3 is TGTGCCAGCAGCCTTTCCTCTGGGGCGGGGTACCCTGAAGCTTTCTTT. Translating gives CASSLSSGAGYPEAFF.

This clone was observed once. This chain links TRBV12-3 or TRBV12-4 with TRBJ1-6; TRBD1 might be the D (6 bases). The germline V and J ends were trimmed by 5 bases and 10 bases, with 12 bases remaining between them. The CDR3 extends over 13 amino acids. The CDR3 nucleotides are TGTGCCAGCAGTGGACAGCTTCAATCACCCCTCCACTTT. Its protein product is CASSGQLQSPLHF.

V usage is TRBV3-1 (or the pseudogene TRBV3-2) and J usage is TRBJ1-3; D uncertain. Per germline, CDR1 LGHDT and CDR2 YNNKEL (reference sequence). CDR3 length: 15 residues. The V end lost 0 bases, the J end lost 4 bases, and 10 bases lay between the germline ends. CDR3 amino acids: CASSQDYSDGNTIYF. In nucleotides, the CDR3 is TGTGCCAGCAGCCAAGATTATAGTGACGGAAACACCATATATTTT.

J is TRBJ2-5 and V is TRBV11-3; no definite D call. Germline assignment: CDR1 SGHNT and CDR2 YENEEA. This CDR3 region has 16 residues. The germline V and J ends were trimmed by 1 base and 4 bases, with 16 bases remaining between them. CDR3 DNA sequence: TGTGCCAGCAGCTTAGGTGGACGGTGTTGGGGAGAGACCCAGTACTTC. This encodes CASSLGGRCWGETQYF.

This chain uses TRBV15 with TRBJ1-5; no clear D gene. Germline CDR1 is LNHNV and CDR2 is YYDKDF (reference sequence). Trimming removed 0 bases at V and 4 bases at J, with 10 bases between. The CDR3 is 15 residues long. CDR3 DNA sequence: TGTGCCACCAGCAGAGATAATAACTTGAATCAGCCCCAGCATTTT. Protein: CATSRDNNLNQPQHF.

The CDR3 DNA follows: TGTGCCAGCAGACCGGGACAGAGCAATGGCTACACCTTC. It translates to CASRPGQSNGYTF. The chain couples TRBV27 to TRBJ1-2, with 7 positions matching TRBD1. In germline, CDR1 is MNHEY, CDR2 SMNVEV (reference sequence). The CDR3 contains 13 residues. V was pared by 6 bases and J by 6 bases, with 7 bases of the junction left unmatched.

This sequence joins TRBV7-2 and TRBJ1-5, with D perhaps TRBD1 (6 bases). Germline V gene data show CDR1 as SGHTA and CDR2 as FQGNSA. CDR3 length equals 14 residues. V lost 5 bases and J 7 bases, leaving 15 bases between the germline ends. This CDR3 reads CASSVNRAPQPQHF. The CDR3 DNA follows: TGTGCCAGCAGCGTAAACAGGGCCCCCCAGCCCCAGCATTTT.

The chain employs TRBV21-1 and TRBJ1-5. TRBV21-1 is described as a pseudogene. The length of the CDR3 is 17 residues. CDR3 protein: CASSKIVPGKSNQPQHF. CDR3 coding DNA: TGTGCCAGCAGCAAAATCGTCCCGGGAAAAAGCAATCAGCCCCAGCATTTT.

The J gene is TRBJ2-5, the V gene TRBV20-1; D gene ambiguous. V was trimmed by 3 bases and J by 4 bases, leaving 15 bases between them. This CDR3 is 14 amino acids long. CDR1 is DFQATT and CDR2 is SNEGSKA in the germline V gene (reference sequence). The CDR3 nucleotides are TGCAGTGCTAGTGTCCTCGCTTCGGGAGAGACCCAGTACTTC. Protein sequence: CSASVLASGETQYF.

The chain joins TRBV2 to TRBJ2-5; possible D gene TRBD2, 6 bases. Trimming took 3 bases from V and 5 from J, leaving 10 bases between them. Germline CDR1 and CDR2: SNHLY and FYNNEI. The CDR3 contains 13 residues. The chain's CDR3 is CASSDSGRETQYF. DNA of the CDR3: TGTGCCAGCAGTGATAGCGGTAGGGAGACCCAGTACTTC. Looking up the rest from reference TRBV2 and TRBJ2-5 gives the full variable domain: EPEVTQTPSHQVTQMGQEVILRCVPISNHLYFYWYRQILGQKVEFLVSFYNNEISEKSEIFDDQFSVERPDGSNFTLKIRSTKLEDSAMYFCASSDSGRETQYFGPGTRLLVL.

The V gene is TRBV29-1, the J gene TRBJ1-2; 8 nucleotides agree with TRBD1. The V gene's germline CDR1 is SQVTM and CDR2 ANQGSEA. The CDR3 is made up of 13 amino acids. V was pared by 5 bases and J by 2 bases, with 4 bases of the junction left unmatched. The CDR3 region is CSVTTGANYGYTF. CDR3 DNA sequence: TGCAGCGTTACGACAGGGGCGAACTATGGCTACACCTTC.

The chain combines TRBV9 with TRBJ1-1, with 9 bases lining up with TRBD1. Per germline, CDR1 SGDLS and CDR2 YYNGEE. This CDR3 region has 17 residues. V lost 3 bases to trimming and J lost 1 base; unmatched junction nucleotides: 10. This CDR3 reads CASSGLKDRGPNTEAFF. The CDR3 DNA follows: TGTGCCAGCAGCGGATTAAAGGACAGGGGCCCGAACACTGAAGCTTTCTTT. The whole variable domain, remainder taken from reference TRBV9 and TRBJ1-1, is DSGVTQTPKHLITATGQRVTLRCSPRSGDLSVYWYQQSLDQGLQFLIQYYNGEERAKGNILERFSAQQFPDLHSELNLSSLELGDSALYFCASSGLKDRGPNTEAFFGQGTRLTVV.

V is TRBV20-1 and J is TRBJ1-2; a possible D gene is TRBD1 (6 bases). The CDR3 length is 11 residues. V shed 6 bases and J shed 7 bases, with 12 bases lying between them. Germline V gene data show CDR1 as DFQATT and CDR2 as SNEGSKA (reference sequence). In DNA, the CDR3 is TGCAGTGCCGACAGGCGGGGTGGCTACACCTTC. This gives the protein CSADRRGGYTF.

Only one count was recorded for this clone. This sequence joins TRBV2 and TRBJ1-1; maybe TRBD1 (6 bases). This CDR3 comprises 15 residues. From germline, CDR1 is SNHLY and CDR2 FYNNEI. V dropped 7 bases and J dropped 0 bases, with 15 bases sitting between them. The CDR3 spells CASTNTGQMNTEAFF. The CDR3 nucleotides read TGTGCCAGCACTAATACGGGACAAATGAACACTGAAGCTTTCTTT.

The chain employs TRBV6-4 and TRBJ2-3; TRBD2 agrees at 9 bases. Germline values: CDR1 MRHNA, CDR2 SNTAGT. The CDR3 is 18 residues long. V was clipped by 3 bases and J by 7 bases; unmatched bases: 17. CDR3 nucleotides: TGTGCCAGCAGTGAAACGAGATGGGCGGGGGGGCCTAGAAATACGCAGTATTTT. This encodes CASSETRWAGGPRNTQYF.

The V and J genes are TRBV2 and TRBJ2-3, with 9 bases aligning to TRBD1. V dropped 4 bases and J dropped 5; count of bases not matched to a gene: 4. From germline, CDR1 is SNHLY and CDR2 FYNNEI. CDR3 length equals 14 residues. CDR3 in amino acids: CASSVDRGGDTQYF. DNA of the CDR3: TGTGCCAGCAGTGTCGACAGGGGGGGAGATACGCAGTATTTT. Full variable domain (remainder filled in from reference TRBV2 and TRBJ2-3): EPEVTQTPSHQVTQMGQEVILRCVPISNHLYFYWYRQILGQKVEFLVSFYNNEISEKSEIFDDQFSVERPDGSNFTLKIRSTKLEDSAMYFCASSVDRGGDTQYFGPGTRLTVL.

The chain uses TRBV7-2 and TRBJ1-6; tentative D call: TRBD1 (6 bases). Germline lookup yields CDR1 SGHTA and CDR2 FQGNSA. There are 15 residues in the CDR3. Between the trimmed V and J ends, which lost 6 bases and 9 bases, there was a span of 18 bases. CDR3 sequence: CASSLKAGGGSPLHF. The CDR3, as DNA: TGTGCCAGCAGTCTAAAGGCGGGGGGCGGTTCACCCCTCCACTTT.

The chain recombines TRBV6-4 with TRBJ1-1, with TRBD1 as a possible D gene (5 bases). With 0 bases removed from V and 5 bases from J, the gap between germline ends came to 7 bases. In germline, CDR1 is MRHNA, CDR2 SNTAGT. The CDR3 totals 13 residues. The CDR3, as DNA: TGTGCCAGCAGTGACTCGACAGAGACTGAAGCTTTCTTT. Its translation: CASSDSTETEAFF.

The V and J genes are TRBV4-1 and TRBJ2-3; tentative D call: TRBD1 (6 bases). Germline CDR1 reads MGHRA; CDR2 reads YSYEKL. The CDR3 is made up of 17 amino acids. Trimming removed 1 base at V and 0 bases at J, with 14 bases between. The CDR3 spells CASSQVFGTHSTDTQYF. As DNA, the CDR3 is TGCGCCAGCAGCCAAGTATTCGGGACACACAGCACAGATACGCAGTATTTT.

This chain connects TRBV25-1 to TRBJ2-2; 7 positions agree with TRBD2. The CDR3 extends over 14 amino acids. V was pared by 6 bases and J by 1 base, with 2 bases of the junction left unmatched. In germline, CDR1 is MGHDK, CDR2 SYGVNS. The CDR3 is CASRSGVNTGELFF. DNA of the CDR3: TGTGCCAGCAGAAGCGGGGTGAACACCGGGGAGCTGTTTTTT.